The sequence of this T cell receptor beta chain was determined in a study of OX40 agonist ivuxolimab in advanced cancers. Study-wide background: Head and neck, renal cell, melanoma or hepatocellular carcinoma were the cancers that dose-escalation patients had. Partial responses occurred in three patients (one hepatocellular carcinoma, two cutaneous melanoma). Study-level points and caveats: At 0.1 to 3.0 mg/kg and by week 6, CD4+ and CD8+ T cells in the blood had expanded clonally.

A note on this clone: Its target is not known.

The table came from immunoSEQ multiplex PCR; TCRdb's copy has only in-frame clones and leaves some out. The data contain 60,000 to 85,000 clones, roughly 91% of them seen just once; the ten biggest clones take up less than 3%. The germline gives CDR1 SQVTM, CDR2 ANQGSEA. The CDR3 totals 13 residues. The V and J ends lost 4 bases and 5 bases respectively, with 14 bases between them. The rearrangement links TRBV29-1 to TRBJ1-2, with a tentative D call TRBD1 (6 bases). Sequencing used CD4+ or CD8+ T cells sorted from blood, obtained in a trial of the OX40 agonist ivuxolimab. The TCR was taken from an adult with an advanced solid tumor such as melanoma, head and neck, liver or kidney cancer. CDR3 DNA sequence: TGCAGCGTTGGTGGCAGGGGTAGGTATGGCTACACCTTC. Protein sequence: CSVGGRGRYGYTF.